The 6 T cell receptor beta chains below come from one sample, sequenced in a study of blood T cell repertoires in COVID-19. Assay: immunoSEQ multiplex PCR; the TCRdb copy retains only in-frame clones and omits some. The sample comprises 150,000 to 200,000 clones, about 81% of which are singletons, and approximately 10% rests with the top ten. The sequencing input was peripheral blood. The receptors come from a man aged 60 to 69 with active or convalescent COVID-19.

The DNA for the CDR3 is TGTGCCAGCAGCCTGCTTGGAGACTCCACCTACGAGCAGTACTTC. It encodes CASSLLGDSTYEQYF. V gene TRBV5-6 combines with J gene TRBJ2-7; D gene uncertain. Germline CDR1 is SGHDT and CDR2 is YYEEEE. Trimming took 4 bases from V and 2 from J, leaving 16 bases between them. This CDR3 is 15 amino acids long.

The rearrangement uses TRBV5-4 and TRBJ2-1, with 7 bases lining up with TRBD1. This CDR3 has 15 amino acids. Germline V gene data show CDR1 as SGHNT and CDR2 as YYREEE (reference sequence). Losses at the gene ends were 4 bases for V and 10 bases for J; bases not matched to a gene: 14. CDR3 protein: CASSRTGVITGEQFF. Here the CDR3 DNA reads TGTGCCAGCAGCCGAACAGGGGTTATTACAGGGGAGCAGTTCTTC.

This chain joins TRBV28 and TRBJ1-5; D remains ambiguous. V lost 2 bases to trimming and J lost 3 bases, with 8 bases between them. In germline, CDR1 is MDHEN, CDR2 SYDVKM. CDR3 size: 14 residues. Here the CDR3 DNA reads TGTGCCAGCAGTTTAGCCGACTACAATCAGCCCCAGCATTTT. Amino acids: CASSLADYNQPQHF.

V usage is TRBV4-2 and J usage is TRBJ2-3, with D possibly being TRBD2 (6 bases). This CDR3 is built from 14 residues. The V gene's germline CDR1 is LGHNA and CDR2 YNFKEQ. The V end was cut by 4 bases, the J end by 7 bases, with 15 bases between. The CDR3 DNA follows: TGTGCCAGCAGCCGTCGGGGGACCGAATATACGCAGTATTTT. This translates into CASSRRGTEYTQYF.

V usage is TRBV3-1 (or the pseudogene TRBV3-2) and J usage is TRBJ1-6; 8 bases are a match to TRBD1. The V segment lost 1 base and the J segment 9 bases; nucleotides outside the gene matches: 5. Looked up from germline, CDR1 is LGHDT and CDR2 is YNNKEL (reference sequence). The CDR3 runs 15 residues. CDR3 bases: TGTGCCAGCAGCCAAGGGGCAGGGGGCTTTTCACCCCTCCACTTT. Its translation: CASSQGAGGFSPLHF.

The CDR3 sequence: CASSLTPPYNEQFF. Here the CDR3 DNA reads TGTGCCAGCAGCTTAACTCCCCCCTACAATGAGCAGTTCTTC. The chain has TRBV7-2 and TRBJ2-1; D unclear. The V gene's germline CDR1 is SGHTA and CDR2 FQGNSA. The CDR3 covers 14 residues. V was shortened by 2 bases and J by 2 bases, with 7 bases between the two germline ends.